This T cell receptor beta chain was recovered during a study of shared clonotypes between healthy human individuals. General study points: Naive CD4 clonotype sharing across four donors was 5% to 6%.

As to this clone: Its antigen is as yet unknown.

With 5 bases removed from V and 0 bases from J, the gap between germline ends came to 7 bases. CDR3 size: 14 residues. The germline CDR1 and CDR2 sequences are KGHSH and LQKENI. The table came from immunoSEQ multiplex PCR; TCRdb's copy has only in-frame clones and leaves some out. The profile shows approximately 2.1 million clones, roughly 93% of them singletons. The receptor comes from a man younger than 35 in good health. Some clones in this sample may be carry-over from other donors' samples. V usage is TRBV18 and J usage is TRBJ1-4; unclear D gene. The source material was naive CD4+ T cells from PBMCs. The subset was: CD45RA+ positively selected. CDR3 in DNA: TGTGCCAGCTCAGACGGCGCAACTAATGAAAAACTGTTTTTT. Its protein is CASSDGATNEKLFF. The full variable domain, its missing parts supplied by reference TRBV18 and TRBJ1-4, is NAGVMQNPRHLVRRRGQEARLRCSPMKGHSHVYWYRQLPEEGLKFMVYLQKENIIDESGMPKERFSAEFPKEGPSILRIQQVVRGDSAAYFCASSDGATNEKLFFGSGTQLSVL.